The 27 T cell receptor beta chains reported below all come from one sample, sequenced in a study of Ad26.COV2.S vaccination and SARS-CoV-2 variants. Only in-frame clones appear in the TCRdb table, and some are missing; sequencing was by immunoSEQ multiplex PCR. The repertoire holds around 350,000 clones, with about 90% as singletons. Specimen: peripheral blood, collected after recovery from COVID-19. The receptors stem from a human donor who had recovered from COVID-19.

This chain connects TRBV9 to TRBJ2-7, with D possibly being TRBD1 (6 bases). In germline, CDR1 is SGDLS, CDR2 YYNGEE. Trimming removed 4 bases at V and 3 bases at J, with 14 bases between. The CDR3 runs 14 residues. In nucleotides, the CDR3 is TGTGCCAGCAGCCCCGCACCGGACAGCTACGAGCAGTACTTC. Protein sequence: CASSPAPDSYEQYF.

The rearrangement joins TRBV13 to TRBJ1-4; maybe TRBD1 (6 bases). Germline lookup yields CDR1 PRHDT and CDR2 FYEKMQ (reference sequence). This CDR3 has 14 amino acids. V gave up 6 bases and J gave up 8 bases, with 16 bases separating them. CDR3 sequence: CASSIQGGEEKLFF. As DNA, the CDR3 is TGTGCCAGCAGTATACAGGGTGGAGAAGAAAAACTGTTTTTT.

The DNA of the CDR3 is TGTGCCAGCAAAAGGACTCAACCCGGGGAGCTGTTTTTT. Its translation is CASKRTQPGELFF. This chain connects TRBV6-5 to TRBJ2-2; tentative D call: TRBD2 (5 bases). Trimming pared 7 bases from V and 6 bases from J, leaving 12 bases between. The CDR3 is made up of 13 amino acids. Germline V gene sequence: CDR1 MNHEY, CDR2 SVGAGI.

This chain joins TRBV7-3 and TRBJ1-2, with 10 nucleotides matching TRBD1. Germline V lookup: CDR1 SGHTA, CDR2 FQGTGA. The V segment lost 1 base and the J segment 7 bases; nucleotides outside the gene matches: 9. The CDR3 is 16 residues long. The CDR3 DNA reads TGTGCCAGCAGCTTAATGGCCCGAGGACAGGGGGTTGGCTACACCTTC. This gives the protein CASSLMARGQGVGYTF.

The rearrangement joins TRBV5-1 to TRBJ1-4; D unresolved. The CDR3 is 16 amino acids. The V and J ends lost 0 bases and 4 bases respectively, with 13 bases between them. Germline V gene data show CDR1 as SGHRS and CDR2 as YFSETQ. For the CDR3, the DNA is TGCGCCAGCAGCTTGGGGCAGGACCTACTTAATGAAAAACTGTTTTTT. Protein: CASSLGQDLLNEKLFF.

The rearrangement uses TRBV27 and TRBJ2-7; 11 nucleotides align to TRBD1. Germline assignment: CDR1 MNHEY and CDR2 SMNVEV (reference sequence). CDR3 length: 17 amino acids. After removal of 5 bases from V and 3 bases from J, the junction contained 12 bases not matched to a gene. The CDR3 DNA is TGTGCCAGCAGTAGGACAGGGGGCCGAACCTCCTACTACGAGCAGTACTTC. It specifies CASSRTGGRTSYYEQYF.

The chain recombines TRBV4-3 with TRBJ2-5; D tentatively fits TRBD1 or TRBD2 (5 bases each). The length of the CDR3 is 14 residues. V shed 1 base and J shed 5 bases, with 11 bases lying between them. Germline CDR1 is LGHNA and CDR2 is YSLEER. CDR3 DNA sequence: TGCGCCAGCAGCCAAGTTTCGGGGACGGAGACCCAGTACTTC. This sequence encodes CASSQVSGTETQYF.

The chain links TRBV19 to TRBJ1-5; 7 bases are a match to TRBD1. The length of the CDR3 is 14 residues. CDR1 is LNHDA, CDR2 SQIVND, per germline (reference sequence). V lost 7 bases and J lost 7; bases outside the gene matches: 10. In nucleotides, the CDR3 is TGTGCCAGTACCCTGACAGGGTTTTTACAGCCCCAGCATTTT. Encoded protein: CASTLTGFLQPQHF. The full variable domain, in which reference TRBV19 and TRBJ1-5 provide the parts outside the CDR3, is DGGITQSPKYLFRKEGQNVTLSCEQNLNHDAMYWYRQDPGQGLRLIYYSQIVNDFQKGDIAEGYSVSREKKESFPLTVTSAQKNPTAFYLCASTLTGFLQPQHFGDGTRLSIL.

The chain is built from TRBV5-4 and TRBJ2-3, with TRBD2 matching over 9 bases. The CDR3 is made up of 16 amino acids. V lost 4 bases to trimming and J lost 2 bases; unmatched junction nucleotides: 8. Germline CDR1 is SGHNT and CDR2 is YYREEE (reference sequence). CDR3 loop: CASSRRSGGLTDTQYF. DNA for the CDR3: TGTGCCAGCAGCAGGCGGAGCGGGGGGCTCACAGATACGCAGTATTTT.

The CDR3 bases are TGTGCCAGCAGTTTGCCCCCCAGTGGACCGCAGTTCTTC. Protein: CASSLPPSGPQFF. The chain joins TRBV12-3 or TRBV12-4 to TRBJ2-1; D unclear. The CDR3 has 13 amino acids. The V gene lost 3 bases and the J gene lost 12 bases, with 15 bases spanning the gap.

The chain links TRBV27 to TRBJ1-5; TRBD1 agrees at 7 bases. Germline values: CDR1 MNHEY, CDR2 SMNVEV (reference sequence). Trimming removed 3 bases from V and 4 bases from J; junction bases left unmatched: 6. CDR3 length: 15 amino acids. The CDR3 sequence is CASSLAPQGNQPQHF. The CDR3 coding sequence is TGTGCCAGCAGTTTGGCCCCACAGGGGAATCAGCCCCAGCATTTT.

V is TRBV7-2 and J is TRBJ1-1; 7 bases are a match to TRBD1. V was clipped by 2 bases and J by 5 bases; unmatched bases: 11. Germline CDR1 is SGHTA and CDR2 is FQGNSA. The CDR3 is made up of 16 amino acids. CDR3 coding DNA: TGTGCCAGCAGCTTAAGCTCGGGACAGTATGGGACTGAAGCTTTCTTT. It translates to CASSLSSGQYGTEAFF. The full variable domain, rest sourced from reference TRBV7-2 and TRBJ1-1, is GAGVSQSPSNKVTEKGKDVELRCDPISGHTALYWYRQSLGQGLEFLIYFQGNSAPDKSGLPSDRFSAERTGGSVSTLTIQRTQQEDSAVYLCASSLSSGQYGTEAFFGQGTRLTVV.

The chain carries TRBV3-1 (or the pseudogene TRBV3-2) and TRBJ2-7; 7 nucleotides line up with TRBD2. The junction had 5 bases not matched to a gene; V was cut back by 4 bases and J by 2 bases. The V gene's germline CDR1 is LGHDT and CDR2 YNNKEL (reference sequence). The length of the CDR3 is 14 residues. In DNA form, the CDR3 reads TGTGCCAGCAGCCGCGAGCGGGGTACCTACGAGCAGTACTTC. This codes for CASSRERGTYEQYF.

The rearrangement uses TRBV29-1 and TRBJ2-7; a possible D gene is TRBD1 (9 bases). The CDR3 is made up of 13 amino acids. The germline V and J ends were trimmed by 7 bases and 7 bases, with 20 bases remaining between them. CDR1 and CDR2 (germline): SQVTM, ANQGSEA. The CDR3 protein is CSARGQGGGEQYF. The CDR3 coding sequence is TGCAGCGCCCGGGGACAGGGCGGGGGGGAGCAGTACTTC.

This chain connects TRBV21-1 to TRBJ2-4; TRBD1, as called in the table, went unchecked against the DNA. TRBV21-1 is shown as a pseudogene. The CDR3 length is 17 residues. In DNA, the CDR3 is TGTGCCAGCAGCAAAGAGGGGACAGGGGGGCGCAAAAACATTCAGTACTTC. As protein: CASSKEGTGGRKNIQYF.

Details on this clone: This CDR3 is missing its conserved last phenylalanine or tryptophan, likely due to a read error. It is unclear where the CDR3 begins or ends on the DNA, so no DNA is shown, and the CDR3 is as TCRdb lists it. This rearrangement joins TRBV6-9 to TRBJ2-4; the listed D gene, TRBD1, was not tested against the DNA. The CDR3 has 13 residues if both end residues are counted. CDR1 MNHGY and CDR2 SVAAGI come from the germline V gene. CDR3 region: CASSNSLGTGGAT.

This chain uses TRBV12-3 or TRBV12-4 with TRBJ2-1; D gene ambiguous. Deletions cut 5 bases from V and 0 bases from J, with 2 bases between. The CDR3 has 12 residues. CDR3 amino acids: CASSHSYNEQFF. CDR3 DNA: TGTGCCAGCAGTCACTCCTACAATGAGCAGTTCTTC.

CDR3 coding DNA: TGCGCCAGCACCTCACCGGGACAGGGACATGAAAAACTGTTTTTT. This codes for CASTSPGQGHEKLFF. The genes are TRBV4-1 and TRBJ1-4; 9 nucleotides match TRBD1. This CDR3 has 15 amino acids. J lost 6 bases, V lost 7 bases, and 9 bases had no gene match. CDR1 MGHRA and CDR2 YSYEKL come from the germline V gene.

In DNA, the CDR3 is TGTGCTAGTGGTTTGGTAATTCGCGACAGGGGTGGAGGCTACACCTTC. Amino acids: CASGLVIRDRGGGYTF. The rearrangement uses TRBV12-5 and TRBJ1-2; 8 nucleotides match TRBD1. Germline V lookup: CDR1 LGHNT, CDR2 FRNRAP. After removal of 0 bases from V and 8 bases from J, the junction contained 11 bases not matched to a gene. The length of the CDR3 is 16 residues.

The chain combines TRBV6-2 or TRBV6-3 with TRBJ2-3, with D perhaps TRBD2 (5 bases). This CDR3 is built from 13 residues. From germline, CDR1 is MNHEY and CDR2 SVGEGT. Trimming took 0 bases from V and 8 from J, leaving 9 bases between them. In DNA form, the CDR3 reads TGTGCCAGCAGTTACTCCGGGGTGGGTACGCAGTATTTT. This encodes CASSYSGVGTQYF.

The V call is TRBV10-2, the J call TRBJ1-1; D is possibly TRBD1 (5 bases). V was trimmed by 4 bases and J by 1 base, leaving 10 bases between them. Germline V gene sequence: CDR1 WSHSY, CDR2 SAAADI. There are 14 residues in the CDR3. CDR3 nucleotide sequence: TGCGCCAGCAGTGCGCGGGGGTGGAACACTGAAGCTTTCTTT. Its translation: CASSARGWNTEAFF.

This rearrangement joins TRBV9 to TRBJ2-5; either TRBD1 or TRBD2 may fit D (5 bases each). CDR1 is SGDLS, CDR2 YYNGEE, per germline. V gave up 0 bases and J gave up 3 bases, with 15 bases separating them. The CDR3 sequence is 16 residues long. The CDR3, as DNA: TGTGCCAGCAGCGTAGGGGGGACCAACTTCGAAGAGACCCAGTACTTC. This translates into CASSVGGTNFEETQYF.

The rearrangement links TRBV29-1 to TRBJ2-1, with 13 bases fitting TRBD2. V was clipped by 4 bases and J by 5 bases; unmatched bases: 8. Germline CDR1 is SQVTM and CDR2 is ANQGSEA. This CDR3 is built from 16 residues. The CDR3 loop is CSVARLAGGLDNEQFF. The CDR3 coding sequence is TGCAGCGTTGCCCGACTAGCGGGGGGTCTGGACAATGAGCAGTTCTTC.

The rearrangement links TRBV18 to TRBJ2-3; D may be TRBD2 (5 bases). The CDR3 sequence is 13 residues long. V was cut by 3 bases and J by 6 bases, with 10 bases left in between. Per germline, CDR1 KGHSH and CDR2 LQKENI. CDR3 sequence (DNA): TGTGCCAGCTCACCCGAGAGAGGGGATACGCAGTATTTT. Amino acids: CASSPERGDTQYF.

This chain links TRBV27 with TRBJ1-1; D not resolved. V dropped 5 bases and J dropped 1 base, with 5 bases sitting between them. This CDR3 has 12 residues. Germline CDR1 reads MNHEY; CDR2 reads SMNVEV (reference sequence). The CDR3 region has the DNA TGTGCCAGCAGTGAGGGGAACACTGAAGCTTTCTTT. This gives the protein CASSEGNTEAFF.

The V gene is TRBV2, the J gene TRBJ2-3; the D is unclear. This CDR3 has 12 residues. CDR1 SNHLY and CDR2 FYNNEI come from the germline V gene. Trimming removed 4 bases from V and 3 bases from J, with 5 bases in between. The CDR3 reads CASSVATDTQYF. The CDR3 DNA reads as TGTGCCAGCAGTGTGGCTACAGATACGCAGTATTTT.

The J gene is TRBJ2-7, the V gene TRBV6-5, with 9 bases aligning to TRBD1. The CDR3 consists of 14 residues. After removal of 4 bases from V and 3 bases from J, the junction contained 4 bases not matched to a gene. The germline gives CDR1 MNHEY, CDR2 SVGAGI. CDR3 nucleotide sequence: TGTGCCAGCAGTTCGCGGACAGGGGTCTACGAGCAGTACTTC. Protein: CASSSRTGVYEQYF.